This entry lists 20 T cell receptor beta chains sequenced from one sample in a study of blood T cell repertoires in COVID-19. Generated by immunoSEQ multiplex PCR, the TCRdb table keeps only in-frame clones and is missing some. This table has 110,000 or so clones, about 85% appearing once. The source material was peripheral blood. These receptors came from a human donor in a cohort sampled during active COVID-19.

The CDR3 DNA sequence: TGTGCCAGCAGTTCAGGGCTGAACACTGAAGCTTTCTTT. Translation gives CASSSGLNTEAFF. The chain carries TRBV6-4 and TRBJ1-1; perhaps TRBD1 as D (5 bases). Trimming removed 5 bases at V and 0 bases at J, with 7 bases between. Germline values: CDR1 MRHNA, CDR2 SNTAGT. The length of the CDR3 is 13 residues.

The rearrangement joins TRBV6-1 to TRBJ2-7; D might be TRBD1 (6 bases). CDR1 MNHNS and CDR2 SASEGT come from the germline V gene. The ends were cut back, 0 bases at V and 6 bases at J, with 12 bases in the middle. The CDR3 has 14 amino acids. CDR3 in amino acids: CASSEAGHETEQYF. Written as DNA, the CDR3 is TGTGCCAGCAGTGAAGCGGGACACGAAACCGAGCAGTACTTC.

The chain combines TRBV4-3 with TRBJ2-1, with TRBD2 identical over 12 bases. Germline values: CDR1 LGHNA, CDR2 YSLEER. This CDR3 is 16 amino acids long. The ends lost 3 bases at V and 9 bases at J; junction bases unmatched: 9. CDR3 nucleotide sequence: TGCGCCAGCAGCCAGCGATCTAGCGGGGGGGCGGGTGAGCAGTTCTTC. Protein product: CASSQRSSGGAGEQFF.

The CDR3 coding sequence is TGTGCCACCTACGACCAGGACTATGGCTACACCTTC. It specifies CATYDQDYGYTF. This chain links TRBV24-1 with TRBJ1-2; D call uncertain. The germline gives CDR1 KGHDR, CDR2 SFDVKD. The CDR3 is 12 amino acids. With 9 bases removed from V and 3 bases from J, the gap between germline ends came to 10 bases.

This clone was counted between two and nine times. The chain is built from TRBV11-2 and TRBJ2-7; tentative D call: TRBD2 (7 bases). V shed 5 bases and J shed 5 bases, with 10 bases lying between them. This CDR3 contains 12 residues. CDR1 and CDR2 (germline): SGHAT, FQNNGV. CDR3 nucleotides: TGTGCCAGCAGCCGGGGGGCTCACGAGCAGTACTTC. Translated, it gives CASSRGAHEQYF. Full variable domain (outside the CDR3, taken from reference TRBV11-2 and TRBJ2-7): EAGVAQSPRYKIIEKRQSVAFWCNPISGHATLYWYQQILGQGPKLLIQFQNNGVVDDSQLPKDRFSAERLKGVDSTLKIQPAKLEDSAVYLCASSRGAHEQYFGPGTRLTVT.

This clone occurred a few times. This chain uses TRBV27 with TRBJ1-1, with 10 nucleotides matching TRBD1. The CDR3 has 13 amino acids. Trimming took 6 bases from V and 13 from J; bases not matched to a gene: 11. Germline CDR1 reads MNHEY; CDR2 reads SMNVEV (reference sequence). CDR3: CASRVTGGGMVFF. CDR3 in DNA: TGTGCCAGCAGGGTGACAGGGGGCGGGATGGTTTTCTTT.

This rearrangement joins TRBV28 to TRBJ2-1; D is undetermined. Trimming took off 5 bases at V and 0 bases at J, with 8 bases between the two ends. From germline, CDR1 is MDHEN and CDR2 SYDVKM. This CDR3 comprises 14 residues. CDR3 loop: CASSISSSYNEQFF. The CDR3 region has the DNA TGTGCCAGCAGTATATCTAGCTCCTACAATGAGCAGTTCTTC. The full variable domain, rest sourced from reference TRBV28 and TRBJ2-1, is DVKVTQSSRYLVKRTGEKVFLECVQDMDHENMFWYRQDPGLGLRLIYFSYDVKMKEKGDIPEGYSVSREKKERFSLILESASTNQTSMYLCASSISSSYNEQFFGPGTRLTVL.

The CDR3 region has the DNA TGCAGCGTAATAGGGGGTTACGAGCAGTACTTC. This codes for CSVIGGYEQYF. V and J are TRBV29-1 and TRBJ2-7, with a tentative D call TRBD1 (6 bases). From germline, CDR1 is SQVTM and CDR2 ANQGSEA. The CDR3 has 11 amino acids. Trimming shortened V by 6 bases and J by 4 bases, and 10 bases separated the two germline ends.

The V and J genes are TRBV18 and TRBJ2-1; 10 nucleotides match TRBD1. Unmatched junction bases numbered 2, after V lost 4 bases and J lost 5 bases. Germline CDR1 is KGHSH and CDR2 is LQKENI. The CDR3 runs 14 residues. In DNA, the CDR3 is TGTGCCAGCTCACGACAGGGGGCAGACAATGAGCAGTTCTTC. It specifies CASSRQGADNEQFF. The complete variable domain, with remaining parts taken from reference TRBV18 and TRBJ2-1, reads NAGVMQNPRHLVRRRGQEARLRCSPMKGHSHVYWYRQLPEEGLKFMVYLQKENIIDESGMPKERFSAEFPKEGPSILRIQQVVRGDSAAYFCASSRQGADNEQFFGPGTRLTVL.

The chain is built from TRBV20-1 and TRBJ1-2; D is ambiguous. Trimming pared 6 bases from V and 4 bases from J, leaving 3 bases between. The CDR3 has 9 residues. The germline CDR1 and CDR2 sequences are DFQATT and SNEGSKA (reference sequence). CDR3 in DNA: TGCAGTGCCGGCTATGGCTACACCTTC. Its protein product is CSAGYGYTF.

The J gene is TRBJ1-2, the V gene TRBV7-9; D gene uncertain. V dropped 5 bases and J dropped 8 bases, with 21 bases sitting between them. Germline CDR1 is SEHNR and CDR2 is FQNEAQ (reference sequence). The CDR3 loop spans 15 amino acids. The CDR3 sequence is CASSRRQDKFLGYTF. The CDR3 DNA sequence: TGTGCCAGCAGCCGACGGCAGGATAAGTTTCTCGGCTACACCTTC.

This chain links TRBV6-5 with TRBJ1-1; unclear D gene. The CDR3 length is 15 residues. Per the germline V gene, CDR1 is MNHEY and CDR2 is SVGAGI. Trimming pared 0 bases from V and 5 bases from J, leaving 13 bases between. CDR3 DNA sequence: TGTGCCAGCAGTTACTCCAGGTACAGTCATACTGAAGCTTTCTTT. Encoded protein: CASSYSRYSHTEAFF.

V gene TRBV11-2 combines with J gene TRBJ2-7; D gene ambiguous. The germline V and J ends were trimmed by 3 bases and 2 bases, with 8 bases remaining between them. Germline V CDR1 and CDR2: SGHAT, FQNNGV. The CDR3 is 13 residues long. The CDR3 sequence: CASSFFSTYEQYF. CDR3 nucleotides: TGTGCCAGCAGCTTTTTTAGTACCTACGAGCAGTACTTC.

The chain carries TRBV19 and TRBJ2-1; the D is unclear. This CDR3 region has 15 residues. The germline V gene encodes CDR1 LNHDA and CDR2 SQIVND (reference sequence). V lost 8 bases and J 9 bases, leaving 23 bases between the germline ends. The CDR3 DNA sequence: TGTGCCAGTGCCCCGACTCCCGACCCCGCCGGTGAGCAGTTCTTC. It codes for CASAPTPDPAGEQFF. Variable domain in full (rest from reference TRBV19 and TRBJ2-1): DGGITQSPKYLFRKEGQNVTLSCEQNLNHDAMYWYRQDPGQGLRLIYYSQIVNDFQKGDIAEGYSVSREKKESFPLTVTSAQKNPTAFYLCASAPTPDPAGEQFFGPGTRLTVL.

The chain uses TRBV2 and TRBJ1-1, with no clear D. Per the germline V gene, CDR1 is SNHLY and CDR2 is FYNNEI. This CDR3 comprises 12 residues. Deletions cut 6 bases from V and 1 base from J, with 6 bases between. DNA of the CDR3: TGTGCCAGCAGCCGACAGAACACTGAAGCTTTCTTT. It is translated as CASSRQNTEAFF.

This clone was counted only a few times. The V gene is TRBV9, the J gene TRBJ1-6; D perhaps matches TRBD1 (6 bases). CDR3 length: 18 residues. The germline gives CDR1 SGDLS, CDR2 YYNGEE. V shed 4 bases and J shed 0 bases, with 17 bases lying between them. The CDR3 bases are TGTGCCAGCAGCTCAGCGACAGGCTCGAGCTCCTATAATTCACCCCTCCACTTT. Translated, it gives CASSSATGSSSYNSPLHF.

This clone has more than one count but fewer than ten. V is TRBV14 and J is TRBJ2-2; 7 nucleotides match TRBD2. The germline V gene has CDR1 SGHDN and CDR2 FVKESK. This CDR3 contains 15 residues. V shed 4 bases and J 7 bases; nucleotides not matched to a gene: 9. CDR3 in amino acids: CASSPRLAGGGELFF. The DNA for the CDR3 is TGTGCCAGCAGCCCTCGACTAGCCGGGGGCGGGGAGCTGTTTTTT.

A single count supports this clone. The rearrangement joins TRBV11-2 to TRBJ1-6; 10 bases are a match to TRBD1. Per the germline V gene, CDR1 is SGHAT and CDR2 is FQNNGV. V dropped 2 bases and J dropped 10; count of bases not matched to a gene: 8. The CDR3 spans 16 residues. The CDR3 spells CASSLHPGTGESPLHF. CDR3 DNA: TGTGCCAGCAGCTTACATCCCGGGACAGGGGAGTCACCCCTCCACTTT.

The chain's CDR3 is CATKGEGETQYF. As DNA, the CDR3 is TGCGCCACCAAAGGTGAGGGAGAGACGCAGTATTTT. This sequence joins TRBV5-1 and TRBJ2-3; a weak D match, TRBD2 (5 bases). Deletions cut 9 bases from V and 9 bases from J, with 17 bases between. This CDR3 comprises 12 residues. CDR1 SGHRS and CDR2 YFSETQ come from the germline V gene.

The table lists this clone with a count of one. The chain links TRBV7-2 to TRBJ1-4; TRBD1 matches 7 bases. The germline gives CDR1 SGHTA, CDR2 FQGNSA. V dropped 5 bases and J dropped 1; count of bases not matched to a gene: 7. This CDR3 comprises 16 residues. CDR3 loop: CASSQEGAVTNEKLFF. CDR3 DNA sequence: TGTGCCAGCAGCCAGGAGGGGGCTGTAACTAATGAAAAACTGTTTTTT.